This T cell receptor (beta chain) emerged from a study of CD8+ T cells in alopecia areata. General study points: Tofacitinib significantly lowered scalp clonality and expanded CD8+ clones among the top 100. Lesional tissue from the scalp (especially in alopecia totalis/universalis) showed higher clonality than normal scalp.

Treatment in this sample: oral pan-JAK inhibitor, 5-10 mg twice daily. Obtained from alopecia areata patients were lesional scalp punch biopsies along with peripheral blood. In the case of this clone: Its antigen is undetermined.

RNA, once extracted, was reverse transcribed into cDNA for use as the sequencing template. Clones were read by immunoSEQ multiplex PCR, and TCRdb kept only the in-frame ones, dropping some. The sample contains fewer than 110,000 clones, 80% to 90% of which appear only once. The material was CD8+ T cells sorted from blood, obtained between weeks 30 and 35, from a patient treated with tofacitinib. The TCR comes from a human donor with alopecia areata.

The chain's CDR3 is CAWSSGNSYEQYF. Here the CDR3 DNA reads TGTGCCTGGAGTTCAGGGAACTCCTACGAGCAGTACTTC. The chain recombines TRBV30 with TRBJ2-7; D might be TRBD1 (5 bases). Between the trimmed V and J ends, which lost 2 bases and 0 bases, there was a span of 8 bases. There are 13 residues in the CDR3. Germline loops: CDR1 GTSNPN, CDR2 SVGIG (reference sequence).